This TCR beta chain came from a study of regulatory T cells in long-lasting Graves disease. Library construction for TCR beta used iRepertoire HTBI primers and Arm-PCR of CDR3 regions. In the original processing: Across samples, 60 or so TRBV and more than 13 TRBJ segments were found. Each CDR3 protein gets one entry after TCRdb re-called the multiplex PCR reads with MiXCR. TCRdb, not the original authors, processed these V and J calls. Among around 320,000 distinct CDR3 sequences, over 15% were seen once, and the ten largest hold less than 35%. Time point noted: newly diagnosed GD, antithyroid drugs for less than 3 months. TCR sequences were obtained from RNA taken from PBMCs. Trimming stripped 4 bases from V and 4 bases from J, with 13 bases between. This CDR3 spans 14 amino acids. Germline assignment: CDR1 SGHRS and CDR2 YFSETQ. These sequences were also reported in another study, on T cells in Graves' hyperthyroidism and ophthalmopathy. That source notes: Most expanded thyroid clonotypes above 0.001 recurred in blood.

Sequences were derived from peripheral blood mononuclear cells (PBMCs), sampled at new diagnosis, from a patient treated with antithyroid drugs. The chain uses TRBV5-1 and TRBJ2-3, with a tentative D call TRBD1 (6 bases). The sequence came from a man aged 35-49 years with Graves disease. CDR3 in amino acids: CASSTGTAADTQYF. The CDR3 DNA sequence: TGCGCCAGCAGCACAGGGACGGCCGCAGATACGCAGTATTTT. The full variable domain, its missing parts supplied by reference TRBV5-1 and TRBJ2-3, is KAGVTQTPRYLIKTRGQQVTLSCSPISGHRSVSWYQQTPGQGLQFLFEYFSETQRNKGNFPGRFSGRQFSNSRSEMNVSTLELGDSALYLCASSTGTAADTQYFGPGTRLTVL.